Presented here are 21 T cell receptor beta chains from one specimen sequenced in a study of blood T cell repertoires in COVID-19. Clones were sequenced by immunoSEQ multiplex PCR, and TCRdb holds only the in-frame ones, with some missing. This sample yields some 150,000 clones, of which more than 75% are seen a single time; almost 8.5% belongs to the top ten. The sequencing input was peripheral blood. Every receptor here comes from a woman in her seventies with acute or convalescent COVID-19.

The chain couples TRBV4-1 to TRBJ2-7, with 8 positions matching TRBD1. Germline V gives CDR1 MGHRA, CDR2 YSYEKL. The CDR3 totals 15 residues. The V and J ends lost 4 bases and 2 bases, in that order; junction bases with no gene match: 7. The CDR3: CASSRTGGNPYEQYF. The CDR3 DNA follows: TGCGCCAGCAGCCGCACAGGGGGGAACCCCTACGAGCAGTACTTC.

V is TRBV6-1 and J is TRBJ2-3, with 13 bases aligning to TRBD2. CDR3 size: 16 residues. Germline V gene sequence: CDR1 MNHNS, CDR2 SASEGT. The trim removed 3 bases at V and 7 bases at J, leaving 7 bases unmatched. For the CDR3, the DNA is TGTGCCAGCAGTGAGGTGAGGACTAGCGGGGGAAATACGCAGTATTTT. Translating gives CASSEVRTSGGNTQYF.

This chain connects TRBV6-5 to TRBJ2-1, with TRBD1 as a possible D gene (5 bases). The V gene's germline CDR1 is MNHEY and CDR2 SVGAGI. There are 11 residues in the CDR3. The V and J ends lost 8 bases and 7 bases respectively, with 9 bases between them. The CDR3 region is CASGRGNEQFF. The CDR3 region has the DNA TGTGCCAGCGGAAGGGGAAATGAGCAGTTCTTC.

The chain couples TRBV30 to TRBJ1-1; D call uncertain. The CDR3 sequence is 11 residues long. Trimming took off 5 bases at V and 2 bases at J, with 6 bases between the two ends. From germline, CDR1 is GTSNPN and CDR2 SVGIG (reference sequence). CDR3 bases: TGTGCCTGGCGTCGTAACACTGAAGCTTTCTTT. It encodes CAWRRNTEAFF.

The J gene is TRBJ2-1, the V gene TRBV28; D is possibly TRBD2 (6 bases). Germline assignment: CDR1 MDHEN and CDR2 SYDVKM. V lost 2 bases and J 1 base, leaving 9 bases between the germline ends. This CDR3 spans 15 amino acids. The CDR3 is CASSLVGGSYNEQFF. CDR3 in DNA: TGTGCCAGCAGTTTAGTCGGGGGTTCCTACAATGAGCAGTTCTTC. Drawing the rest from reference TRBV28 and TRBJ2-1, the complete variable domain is DVKVTQSSRYLVKRTGEKVFLECVQDMDHENMFWYRQDPGLGLRLIYFSYDVKMKEKGDIPEGYSVSREKKERFSLILESASTNQTSMYLCASSLVGGSYNEQFFGPGTRLTVL.

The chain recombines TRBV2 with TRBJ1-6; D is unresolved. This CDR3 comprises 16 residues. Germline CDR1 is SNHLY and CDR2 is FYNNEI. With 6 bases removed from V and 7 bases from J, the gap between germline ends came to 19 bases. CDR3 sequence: CASRSGSASQNSPLHF. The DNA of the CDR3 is TGTGCCAGCAGATCGGGATCAGCTTCCCAGAATTCACCCCTCCACTTT.

The CDR3 coding sequence is TGTGCCAGTAGTATAAGACAGGGGCACGAGCAGTACTTC. Its translation is CASSIRQGHEQYF. This chain links TRBV19 with TRBJ2-7; the match to TRBD1 covers 8 bases. The V and J ends lost 2 bases and 5 bases, in that order; junction bases with no gene match: 2. Germline V gene lookup returns CDR1 LNHDA and CDR2 SQIVND (reference sequence). The CDR3 contains 13 residues.

CDR3 amino acids: CATTGDYTEAFF. In DNA form, the CDR3 reads TGTGCCACCACAGGGGACTACACTGAAGCTTTCTTT. This chain links TRBV6-1 with TRBJ1-1; 7 nucleotides align to TRBD1. This CDR3 has 12 residues. The trim removed 10 bases at V and 3 bases at J, leaving 5 bases unmatched. Germline CDR1 and CDR2: MNHNS and SASEGT.

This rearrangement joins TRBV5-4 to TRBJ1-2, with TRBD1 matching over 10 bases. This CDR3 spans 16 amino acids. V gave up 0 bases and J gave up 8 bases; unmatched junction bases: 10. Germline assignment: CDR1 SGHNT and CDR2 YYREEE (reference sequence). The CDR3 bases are TGTGCCAGCAGCTTGGGGGACAGGGGAGGCCTCTGGGGCTACACCTTC. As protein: CASSLGDRGGLWGYTF.

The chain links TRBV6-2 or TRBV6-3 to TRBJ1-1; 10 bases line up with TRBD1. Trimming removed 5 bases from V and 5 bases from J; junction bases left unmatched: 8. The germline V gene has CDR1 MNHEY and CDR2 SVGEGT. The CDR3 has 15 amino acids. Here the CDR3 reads CASSLWTGGGTEAFF. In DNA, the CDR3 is TGTGCCAGCAGTCTGTGGACAGGGGGGGGTACTGAAGCTTTCTTT.

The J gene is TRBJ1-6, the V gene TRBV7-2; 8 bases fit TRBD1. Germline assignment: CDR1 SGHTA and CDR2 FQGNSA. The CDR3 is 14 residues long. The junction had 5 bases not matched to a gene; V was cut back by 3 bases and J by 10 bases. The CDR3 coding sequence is TGTGCCAGCAGCTTCGACAGGGGTGAGTCACCCCTCCACTTT. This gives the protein CASSFDRGESPLHF. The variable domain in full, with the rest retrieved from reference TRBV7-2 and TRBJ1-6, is GAGVSQSPSNKVTEKGKDVELRCDPISGHTALYWYRQSLGQGLEFLIYFQGNSAPDKSGLPSDRFSAERTGGSVSTLTIQRTQQEDSAVYLCASSFDRGESPLHFGNGTRLTVT.

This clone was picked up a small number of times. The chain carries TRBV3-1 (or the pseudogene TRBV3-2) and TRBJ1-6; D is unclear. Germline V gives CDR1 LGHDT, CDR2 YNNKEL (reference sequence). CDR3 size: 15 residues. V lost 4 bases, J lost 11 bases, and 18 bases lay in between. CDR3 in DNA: TGTGCCAGCAGCCGGAGCCGGGGAGTCGTGGCACCCCTCCACTTT. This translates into CASSRSRGVVAPLHF.

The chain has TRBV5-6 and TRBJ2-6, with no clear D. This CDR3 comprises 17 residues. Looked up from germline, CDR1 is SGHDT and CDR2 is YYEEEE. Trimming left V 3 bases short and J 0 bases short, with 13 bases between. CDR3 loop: CASSWAVMDSGANVLTF. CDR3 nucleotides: TGTGCCAGCAGCTGGGCCGTTATGGACTCTGGGGCCAACGTCCTGACTTTC.

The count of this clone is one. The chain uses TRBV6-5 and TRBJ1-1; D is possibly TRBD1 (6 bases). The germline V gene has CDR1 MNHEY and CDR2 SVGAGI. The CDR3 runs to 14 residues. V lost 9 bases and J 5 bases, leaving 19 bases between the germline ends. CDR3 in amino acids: CASKDGQSRTEAFF. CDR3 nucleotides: TGTGCCAGTAAAGACGGACAGAGTCGTACTGAAGCTTTCTTT.

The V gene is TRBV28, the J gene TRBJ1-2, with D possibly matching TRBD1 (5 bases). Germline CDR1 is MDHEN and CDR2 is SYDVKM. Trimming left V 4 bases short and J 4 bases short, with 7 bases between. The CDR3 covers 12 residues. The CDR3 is CASSSTGYGYTF. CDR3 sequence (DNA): TGTGCCAGCAGTTCCACAGGCTATGGCTACACCTTC.

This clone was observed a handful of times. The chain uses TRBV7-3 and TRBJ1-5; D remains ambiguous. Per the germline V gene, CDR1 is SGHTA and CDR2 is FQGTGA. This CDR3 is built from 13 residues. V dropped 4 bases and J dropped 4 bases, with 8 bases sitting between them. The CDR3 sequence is CASSSEENQPQHF. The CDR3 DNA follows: TGTGCCAGCAGCTCCGAGGAGAATCAGCCCCAGCATTTT. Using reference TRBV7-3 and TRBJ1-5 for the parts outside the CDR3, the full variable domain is GAGVSQTPSNKVTEKGKYVELRCDPISGHTALYWYRQSLGQGPEFLIYFQGTGAADDSGLPNDRFFAVRPEGSVSTLKIQRTERGDSAVYLCASSSEENQPQHFGDGTRLSIL.

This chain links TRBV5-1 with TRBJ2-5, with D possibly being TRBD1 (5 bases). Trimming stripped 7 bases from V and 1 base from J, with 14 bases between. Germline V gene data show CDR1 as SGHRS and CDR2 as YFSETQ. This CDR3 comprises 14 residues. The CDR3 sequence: CASYLDSSQETQYF. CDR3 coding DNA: TGCGCCAGCTATTTAGACAGTTCCCAAGAGACCCAGTACTTC. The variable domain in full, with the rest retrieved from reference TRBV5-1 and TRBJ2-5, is KAGVTQTPRYLIKTRGQQVTLSCSPISGHRSVSWYQQTPGQGLQFLFEYFSETQRNKGNFPGRFSGRQFSNSRSEMNVSTLELGDSALYLCASYLDSSQETQYFGPGTRLLVL.

The CDR3 coding sequence is TGTGCCAGTAGCCTTATAAGAAGCGGGGGTTTGGGGAATGAGCAGTTCTTC. This codes for CASSLIRSGGLGNEQFF. The J gene is TRBJ2-1, the V gene TRBV19, with 8 bases aligning to TRBD2. The CDR3 extends over 17 amino acids. Trimming cost V 6 bases and J 7 bases; bases outside gene matches: 17. Germline assignment: CDR1 LNHDA and CDR2 SQIVND (reference sequence).

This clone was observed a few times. The CDR3 sequence: CASSQEPPDRGNQPQHF. The CDR3, as DNA: TGTGCCAGCAGCCAAGAACCGCCGGACAGGGGGAATCAGCCCCAGCATTTT. The V call is TRBV4-2, the J call TRBJ1-5; 10 positions match TRBD1. Germline values: CDR1 LGHNA, CDR2 YNFKEQ. The CDR3 loop spans 17 amino acids. After removal of 0 bases from V and 4 bases from J, the junction contained 6 bases not matched to a gene.

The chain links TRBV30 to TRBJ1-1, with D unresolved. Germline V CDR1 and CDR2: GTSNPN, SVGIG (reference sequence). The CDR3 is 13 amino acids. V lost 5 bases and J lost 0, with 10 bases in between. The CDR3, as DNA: TGTGCCTGGGCTTCAGACATGAACACTGAAGCTTTCTTT. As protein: CAWASDMNTEAFF.

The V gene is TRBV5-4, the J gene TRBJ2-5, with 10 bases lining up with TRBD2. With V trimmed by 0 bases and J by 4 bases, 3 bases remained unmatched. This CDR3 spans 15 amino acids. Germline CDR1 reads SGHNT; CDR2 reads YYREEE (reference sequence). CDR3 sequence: CASSLVLAGGETQYF. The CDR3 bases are TGTGCCAGCAGCTTGGTCTTAGCGGGGGGAGAGACCCAGTACTTC.